These 8 T cell receptor beta chains share one sample of origin, sequenced in a study of cytomegalovirus exposure and HLA in healthy donors. This PCR relied on a set of 60 Vbeta primers and 13 Jbeta primers. The repertoire was sequenced with immunoSEQ multiplex PCR; TCRdb's copy has only in-frame clones and lacks some. This sample carries 200,000 or so clones, less than 90% of them seen once, and the ten largest clones take roughly 0.23%. The sequenced sample was PBMCs. The receptors were sampled from a girl under three years old in good health and CMV-seronegative.

The chain recombines TRBV11-2 with TRBJ1-3; 7 bases line up with TRBD1. The CDR3 spans 16 residues. Unmatched junction bases numbered 14, after V lost 4 bases and J lost 8 bases. The V gene's germline CDR1 is SGHAT and CDR2 FQNNGV. The CDR3: CASSSDRSPLEDTIYF. The CDR3 nucleotides read TGTGCCAGCAGCTCGGACAGGTCCCCTTTGGAGGACACCATATATTTT.

The V gene is TRBV27, the J gene TRBJ2-7; 7 positions agree with TRBD2. The germline gives CDR1 MNHEY, CDR2 SMNVEV (reference sequence). The CDR3 spans 14 residues. With V trimmed by 4 bases and J by 5 bases, 8 bases remained unmatched. In DNA, the CDR3 is TGTGCCAGCAGTTACGGCGGGAGACCCCACGAGCAGTACTTC. Amino acid sequence: CASSYGGRPHEQYF.

This chain uses TRBV9 with TRBJ2-1; 8 nucleotides agree with TRBD2. V shed 4 bases, J shed 4 bases, and the junction held 10 bases outside the gene matches. The CDR3 is 16 amino acids. Germline values: CDR1 SGDLS, CDR2 YYNGEE. CDR3 residues: CASSPLSGGQYNEQFF. The CDR3 bases are TGTGCCAGCAGCCCCCTAAGCGGGGGACAATACAATGAGCAGTTCTTC.

This rearrangement joins TRBV30 to TRBJ2-1; TRBD1 agrees at 7 bases. V trimming: 2 bases; J trimming: 7 bases; junction bases outside the gene matches: 8. Germline CDR1 GTSNPN, CDR2 SVGIG (reference sequence). This CDR3 contains 14 residues. CDR3 nucleotide sequence: TGTGCCTGGAGTCAGAAGACAGGGACGAATGAGCAGTTCTTC. As protein: CAWSQKTGTNEQFF.

This chain connects TRBV6-1 to TRBJ2-7; 7 bases align to TRBD2. Germline values: CDR1 MNHNS, CDR2 SASEGT. The V and J ends lost 3 bases and 0 bases, in that order; junction bases with no gene match: 5. The CDR3 covers 15 residues. CDR3 protein: CASSEGGGSSYEQYF. The CDR3 DNA is TGTGCCAGCAGTGAGGGGGGGGGTAGCTCCTACGAGCAGTACTTC.

The V call is TRBV29-1, the J call TRBJ1-1, with D perhaps matching TRBD1 (6 bases). Germline lookup yields CDR1 SQVTM and CDR2 ANQGSEA. The CDR3 covers 12 residues. The V gene lost 1 base and the J gene lost 4 bases, with 7 bases spanning the gap. CDR3 DNA: TGCAGCGTTGAAGGGGGGCCCACTGAAGCTTTCTTT. Translation: CSVEGGPTEAFF.

The table lists this clone with a count of one. The chain couples TRBV7-2 to TRBJ2-5; TRBD2 might be the D (6 bases). V dropped 5 bases and J dropped 3 bases, with 19 bases sitting between them. The germline V gene encodes CDR1 SGHTA and CDR2 FQGNSA. The CDR3 consists of 16 residues. CDR3 protein: CASSPRTSPFKETQYF. Written as DNA, the CDR3 is TGTGCCAGCAGCCCCCGTACTAGCCCATTCAAAGAGACCCAGTACTTC.

This sequence joins TRBV4-2 and TRBJ2-3; 9 bases agree with TRBD2. With 3 bases clipped from V and 6 bases from J, the junction kept 10 bases outside the gene matches. The CDR3 consists of 16 residues. Germline-derived CDR1 and CDR2 are LGHNA and YNFKEQ. This CDR3 reads CASSHLLAGAVDTQYF. The CDR3 DNA reads as TGTGCCAGCAGCCACTTACTAGCGGGCGCCGTCGATACGCAGTATTTT.